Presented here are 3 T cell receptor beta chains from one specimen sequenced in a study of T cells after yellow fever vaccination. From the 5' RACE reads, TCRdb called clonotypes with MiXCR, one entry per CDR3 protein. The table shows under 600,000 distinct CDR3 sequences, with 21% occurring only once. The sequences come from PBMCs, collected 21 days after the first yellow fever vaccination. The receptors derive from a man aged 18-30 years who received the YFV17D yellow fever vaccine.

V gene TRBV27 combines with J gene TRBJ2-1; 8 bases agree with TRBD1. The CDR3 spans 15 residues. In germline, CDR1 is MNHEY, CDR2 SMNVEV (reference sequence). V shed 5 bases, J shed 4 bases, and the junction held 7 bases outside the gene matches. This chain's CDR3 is CASSPTGAGYNEQFF. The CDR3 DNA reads TGTGCCAGCAGTCCGACAGGGGCGGGATACAATGAGCAGTTCTTC.

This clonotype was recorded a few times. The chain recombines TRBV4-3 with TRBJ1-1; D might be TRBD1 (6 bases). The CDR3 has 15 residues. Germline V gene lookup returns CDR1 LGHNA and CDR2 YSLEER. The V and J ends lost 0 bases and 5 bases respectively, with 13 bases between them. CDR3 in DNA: TGCGCCAGCAGCCAAGATCTGGGGGGCATGACTGAAGCTTTCTTT. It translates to CASSQDLGGMTEAFF.

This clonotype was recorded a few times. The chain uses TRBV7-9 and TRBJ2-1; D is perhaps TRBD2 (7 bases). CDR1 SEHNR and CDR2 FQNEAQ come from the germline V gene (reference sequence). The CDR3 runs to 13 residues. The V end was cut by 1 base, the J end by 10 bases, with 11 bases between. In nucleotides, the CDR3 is TGTGCCAGCAGCTTAGGGGGGGGGGCAGAGCAGTTCTTC. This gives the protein CASSLGGGAEQFF.